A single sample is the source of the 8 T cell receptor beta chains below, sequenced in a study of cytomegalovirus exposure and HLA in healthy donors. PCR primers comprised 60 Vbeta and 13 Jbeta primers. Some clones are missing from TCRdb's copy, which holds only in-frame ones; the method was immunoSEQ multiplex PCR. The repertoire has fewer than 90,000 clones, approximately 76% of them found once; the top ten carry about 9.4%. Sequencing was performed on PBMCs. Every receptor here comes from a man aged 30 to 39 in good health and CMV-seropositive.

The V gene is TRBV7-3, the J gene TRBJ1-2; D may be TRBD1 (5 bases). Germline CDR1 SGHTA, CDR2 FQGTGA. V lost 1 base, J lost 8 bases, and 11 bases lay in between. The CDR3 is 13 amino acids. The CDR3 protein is CASSLIGGEGYTF. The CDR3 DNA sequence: TGTGCCAGCAGCTTAATCGGGGGAGAGGGCTACACCTTC.

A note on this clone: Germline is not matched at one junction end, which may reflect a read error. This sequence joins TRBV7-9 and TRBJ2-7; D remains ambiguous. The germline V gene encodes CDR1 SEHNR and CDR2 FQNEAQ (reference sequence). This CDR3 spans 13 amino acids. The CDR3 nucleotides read TGTTCCAGCAGCCCCGCCTCCCGGTACGAGCAGTACTTC. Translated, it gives CSSSPASRYEQYF.

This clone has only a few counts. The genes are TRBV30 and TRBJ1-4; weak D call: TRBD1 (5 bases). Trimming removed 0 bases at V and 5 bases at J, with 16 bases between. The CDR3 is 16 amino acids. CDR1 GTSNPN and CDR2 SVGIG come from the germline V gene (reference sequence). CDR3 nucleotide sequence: TGTGCCTGGAGTGTTCAAGGGCGGACAATGAATGAAAAACTGTTTTTT. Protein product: CAWSVQGRTMNEKLFF.

DNA for the CDR3: TGTGCCATCAGGGGGGCCGAGACCCATGGCTACACCTTC. Translating gives CAIRGAETHGYTF. V is TRBV10-3 and J is TRBJ1-2; the D gene is possibly TRBD1 (6 bases). Looked up from germline, CDR1 is ENHRY and CDR2 is SYGVKD. This CDR3 contains 13 residues. V dropped 6 bases and J dropped 6 bases, with 14 bases sitting between them.

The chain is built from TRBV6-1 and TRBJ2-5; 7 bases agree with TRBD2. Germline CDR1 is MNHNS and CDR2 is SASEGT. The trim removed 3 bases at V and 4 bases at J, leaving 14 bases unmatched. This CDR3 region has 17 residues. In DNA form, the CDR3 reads TGTGCCAGCAGTGATAAAAAATTGAGTCTAGCGGCAGAGACCCAGTACTTC. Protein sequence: CASSDKKLSLAAETQYF.

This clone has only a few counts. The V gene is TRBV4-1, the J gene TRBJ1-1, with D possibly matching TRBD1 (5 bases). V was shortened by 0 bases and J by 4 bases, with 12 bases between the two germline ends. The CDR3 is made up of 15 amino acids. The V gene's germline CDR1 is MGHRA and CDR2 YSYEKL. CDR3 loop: CASSQEPGLVTEAFF. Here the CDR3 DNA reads TGCGCCAGCAGCCAAGAGCCAGGGTTGGTCACTGAAGCTTTCTTT.

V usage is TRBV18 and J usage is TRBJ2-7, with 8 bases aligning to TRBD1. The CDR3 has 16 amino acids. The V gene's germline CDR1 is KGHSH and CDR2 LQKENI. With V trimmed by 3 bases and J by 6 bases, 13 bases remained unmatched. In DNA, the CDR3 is TGTGCCAGCTCACCCTTAATATCGACAGGGGCGGCCGAGCAGTACTTC. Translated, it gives CASSPLISTGAAEQYF. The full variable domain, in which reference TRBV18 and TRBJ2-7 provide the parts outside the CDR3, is NAGVMQNPRHLVRRRGQEARLRCSPMKGHSHVYWYRQLPEEGLKFMVYLQKENIIDESGMPKERFSAEFPKEGPSILRIQQVVRGDSAAYFCASSPLISTGAAEQYFGPGTRLTVT.

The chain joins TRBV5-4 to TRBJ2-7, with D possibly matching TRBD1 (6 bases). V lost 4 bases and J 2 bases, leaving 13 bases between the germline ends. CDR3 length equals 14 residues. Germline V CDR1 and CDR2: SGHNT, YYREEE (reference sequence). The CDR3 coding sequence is TGTGCCAGCAGCCAACCGGACAGCACCTACGAGCAGTACTTC. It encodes CASSQPDSTYEQYF.